These 19 T cell receptor beta chains came from one sample sequenced in a study of blood T cell repertoires in COVID-19 (dated by TCRdb to 2020 to 2021). The library was generated by the immunoSEQ multiplex PCR assay. This is the immuneACCESS table as TCRdb keeps it, with only in-frame sequences that have V and J called. A part of the clones is gone; compared with another copy, unresolved V genes explain less than half, and the rest is unexplained. The sample data list over 130,000 clones, and about 83% of these were observed just once. The ten largest clones represent 16% of the sample. Sequencing was done on a sample of peripheral blood. The receptors were gathered from a man aged 50-59 years with acute or convalescent COVID-19.

Turning to this clone: Distinct nucleotide sequences in the sample also encode this CDR3. The chain employs TRBV20-1 and TRBJ2-7, with D possibly being TRBD1 (6 bases). This CDR3 is built from 11 residues. Germline-derived CDR1 and CDR2 are DFQATT and SNEGSKA (reference sequence). V was shortened by 6 bases and J by 4 bases, with 10 bases between the two germline ends. DNA of the CDR3: TGCAGTGCCCTGACAGGTTACGAGCAGTACGTC. Amino acid sequence: CSALTGYEQYV.

This chain joins TRBV9 and TRBJ2-3; TRBD2 matches 10 bases. V trimming: 0 bases; J trimming: 2 bases; junction bases outside the gene matches: 9. The V gene's germline CDR1 is SGDLS and CDR2 YYNGEE. This CDR3 region has 18 residues. The CDR3 region is CASSVEGASGGYTDTQYF. CDR3 DNA: TGTGCCAGCAGCGTAGAAGGGGCTAGCGGGGGTTACACAGATACGCAGTATTTT.

The V call is TRBV7-2, the J call TRBJ2-7; the D gene is possibly TRBD2 (6 bases). This CDR3 spans 16 amino acids. Germline assignment: CDR1 SGHTA and CDR2 FQGNSA. Deletions cut 1 base from V and 0 bases from J, with 13 bases between. Written as DNA, the CDR3 is TGTGCCAGCAGCTTAGACGCAGCGGGTTCCTCCTACGAGCAGTACGTC. As protein: CASSLDAAGSSYEQYV.

In this sample, this clone turned up once. The chain employs TRBV3-1 (or the pseudogene TRBV3-2) and TRBJ1-5, with 9 bases matching TRBD1. Germline CDR1 reads LGHDT; CDR2 reads YNNKEL (reference sequence). J lost 6 bases, V lost 3 bases, and 6 bases had no gene match. The CDR3 is 15 residues long. The DNA for the CDR3 is TGTGCCAGCAGCCAGGGACGGACAGGGGTTCAGCCCCAGCATTTT. Translating gives CASSQGRTGVQPQHF.

The chain couples TRBV5-1 to TRBJ2-7; possibly TRBD1 for D (6 bases). V lost 3 bases and J lost 3, with 16 bases in between. There are 15 residues in the CDR3. Germline CDR1 reads SGHRS; CDR2 reads YFSETQ. This CDR3 is CASSWGFGQSYEQYF. For the CDR3, the DNA is TGCGCCAGCAGCTGGGGGTTTGGACAGAGCTACGAGCAGTACTTC.

V gene TRBV12-3 or TRBV12-4 combines with J gene TRBJ2-1; D remains unclear. Trimming left V 8 bases short and J 8 bases short, with 7 bases between. The CDR3 has 10 amino acids. For the CDR3, the DNA is TGTGCCAGCTCATCGGATGAGCAGTTCTTC. This codes for CASSSDEQFF.

This chain links TRBV30 with TRBJ1-6; D is ambiguous. The CDR3 is 17 amino acids. Germline lookup yields CDR1 GTSNPN and CDR2 SVGIG (reference sequence). Trimming pared 0 bases from V and 8 bases from J, leaving 20 bases between. The CDR3 spells CAWSVVKGGWLHSPLHF. In DNA, the CDR3 is TGTGCCTGGAGTGTGGTAAAAGGAGGGTGGTTGCATTCACCCCTCCACTTT.

This clone was observed once. The chain combines TRBV18 with TRBJ1-5, with D unclear. The CDR3 has 16 amino acids. Germline V gene sequence: CDR1 KGHSH, CDR2 LQKENI. Deletions cut 3 bases from V and 3 bases from J, with 15 bases between. The CDR3 spells CASSPYIGDSNQPQHF. CDR3 nucleotide sequence: TGTGCCAGCTCACCTTATATCGGGGATTCCAATCAGCCCCAGCATTTT.

The rearrangement joins TRBV5-1 to TRBJ1-1, with D maybe TRBD1 (5 bases). The CDR3 has 14 residues. V lost 5 bases and J lost 7, with 18 bases in between. Germline V gene sequence: CDR1 SGHRS, CDR2 YFSETQ. CDR3 DNA sequence: TGCGCCAGCAGGAAAGGACATATGAACGGTGAAGCTTTCTTT. It translates to CASRKGHMNGEAFF.

Only one count was recorded for this clone. The chain combines TRBV7-2 with TRBJ1-2; 7 bases fit TRBD1. Germline trimming cut 5 bases from V and 6 bases from J; bases unmatched to any gene: 9. From germline, CDR1 is SGHTA and CDR2 FQGNSA. This CDR3 is 14 amino acids long. CDR3: CASSDRTGFDGYTF. The CDR3 nucleotides are TGTGCCAGCAGCGACCGGACAGGTTTCGATGGCTACACCTTC.

V is TRBV5-6 and J is TRBJ2-2; D might be TRBD2 (6 bases). The length of the CDR3 is 16 residues. The germline V gene encodes CDR1 SGHDT and CDR2 YYEEEE. Trimming stripped 2 bases from V and 0 bases from J, with 11 bases between. The CDR3 region is CASSFLEGANTGELFF. Here the CDR3 DNA reads TGTGCCAGCAGCTTTCTGGAGGGCGCGAACACCGGGGAGCTGTTTTTT.

The rearrangement uses TRBV5-4 and TRBJ1-6; 10 nucleotides agree with TRBD1. The germline V gene has CDR1 SGHNT and CDR2 YYREEE (reference sequence). The CDR3 covers 16 residues. Trimming cost V 4 bases and J 7 bases; bases outside gene matches: 8. The CDR3: CASSPLGTGVNSPLHF. In nucleotides, the CDR3 is TGTGCCAGCAGCCCTTTAGGGACAGGGGTGAATTCACCCCTCCACTTT.

The chain carries TRBV7-9 and TRBJ1-3; 8 bases are a match to TRBD1. Looked up from germline, CDR1 is SEHNR and CDR2 is FQNEAQ (reference sequence). J gave up 2 bases and V 4 bases, and 7 bases lay outside the gene matches. This CDR3 comprises 16 residues. The CDR3 DNA reads TGTGCCAGCAGCTCCGGACAGGGAAGAACTGGAAACACCATATATTTT. Protein sequence: CASSSGQGRTGNTIYF.

The V and J genes are TRBV7-2 and TRBJ2-1; the match to TRBD1 covers 7 bases. The CDR3 has 13 amino acids. Unmatched junction bases numbered 7, after V lost 5 bases and J lost 9 bases. Germline lookup yields CDR1 SGHTA and CDR2 FQGNSA. Here the CDR3 reads CASSPSRGSEQFF. The CDR3 DNA follows: TGTGCCAGCAGCCCAAGCAGGGGGAGTGAGCAGTTCTTC.

This CDR3 reads CASSKDRDTEAFF. The DNA of the CDR3 is TGTGCCAGCAGCAAGGACAGGGACACTGAAGCTTTCTTT. The V gene is TRBV7-9, the J gene TRBJ1-1, with 8 bases lining up with TRBD1. CDR3 length equals 13 residues. The germline V gene has CDR1 SEHNR and CDR2 FQNEAQ (reference sequence). Trimming cost V 5 bases and J 3 bases; bases outside gene matches: 2.

The chain joins TRBV3-1 (or the pseudogene TRBV3-2) to TRBJ2-5; no definite D call. There are 14 residues in the CDR3. The germline CDR1 and CDR2 sequences are LGHDT and YNNKEL (reference sequence). V was trimmed by 0 bases and J by 2 bases, leaving 7 bases between them. The CDR3 sequence is CASSQDRVQETQYF. In DNA form, the CDR3 reads TGTGCCAGCAGCCAAGATAGAGTTCAAGAGACCCAGTACTTC.

The V and J genes are TRBV5-1 and TRBJ2-2; 9 bases are shared with TRBD2. Germline V CDR1 and CDR2: SGHRS, YFSETQ. CDR3 length: 17 residues. The junction had 9 bases not matched to a gene; V was cut back by 4 bases and J by 2 bases. The CDR3 here is CASSRLAGALNTGELFF. CDR3 bases: TGCGCCAGCAGCAGGTTAGCGGGGGCCCTAAACACCGGGGAGCTGTTTTTT.

The chain carries TRBV7-8 and TRBJ2-5, with D possibly matching TRBD1 (6 bases). This CDR3 has 17 residues. V gave up 1 base and J gave up 2 bases, with 17 bases separating them. CDR1 is SGHVS and CDR2 is FQNEAQ in the germline V gene. CDR3 amino acids: CASSLGAGVRGQETQYF. In DNA form, the CDR3 reads TGTGCCAGCAGCTTAGGGGCAGGGGTTAGGGGACAAGAGACCCAGTACTTC.

This clone appeared once. J is TRBJ1-2 and V is TRBV6-5, with 7 bases aligning to TRBD1. The CDR3 totals 14 residues. The ends lost 6 bases at V and 6 bases at J; junction bases unmatched: 10. Germline V gene data show CDR1 as MNHEY and CDR2 as SVGAGI. CDR3 loop: CASRRQGGPDGYTF. CDR3 coding DNA: TGTGCCAGCAGACGACAGGGTGGGCCGGATGGCTACACCTTC.